What follows are 30 T cell receptor beta chains derived from one specimen sequenced in a study of tumor-infiltrating lymphocytes in primary liver carcinoma. Unsorted whole blood supplied the RNA, and germline DNA was extracted too. Total RNA amounting to about 520 ng was the source from which TCR beta cDNA was made with a constant-region primer. For TCR beta, libraries were produced by three nested multiplex PCR rounds using slightly modified ARM-PCR. TRBV1-TRBV30 forward primers paired with a C-beta reverse primer drove the first two PCR rounds, roughly 10 cycles each. Each CDR3 protein is one row after TCRdb ran MiXCR on the multiplex PCR reads. This table holds 310,000 or so distinct CDR3 sequences, 65% found once. Sequenced sample: peripheral blood. The receptor set was obtained from a man aged 35-49 years with primary liver carcinoma and hepatitis B virus infection.

About this clonotype: A much larger clone lies one base from this, so it may be a read error. The genes are TRBV6-6 and TRBJ2-1; the D gene is possibly TRBD2 (7 bases). CDR3 length: 16 amino acids. CDR1 and CDR2 (germline): MNHNY, SVGAGI (reference sequence). As DNA, the CDR3 is TGTGCCAGGAGTTACGGGGGGCTAGCGGCCGACAATGAGCAGTTCTTC. Translating it yields CARSYGGLAADNEQFF.

V and J are TRBV14 and TRBJ2-7; 7 bases are a match to TRBD1. CDR3 size: 17 residues. The V gene's germline CDR1 is SGHDN and CDR2 FVKESK. V gave up 4 bases and J gave up 2 bases; unmatched junction bases: 14. CDR3 coding DNA: TGTGCCAGCAGCCTGTCCAATCTCCGGACAGGAGCCTACGAGCAGTACTTC. It yields the protein CASSLSNLRTGAYEQYF.

On this clonotype itself: The junction shows a germline mismatch at one end, possibly a read error. The chain is built from TRBV6-1 and TRBJ2-7, with 10 bases identical to TRBD1. The CDR3 is made up of 15 amino acids. From germline, CDR1 is MNHNS and CDR2 SASEGT. CDR3 loop: CTSRGGQGSSYEQYF. CDR3 in DNA: TGCACCAGCAGAGGGGGACAGGGGAGCTCCTACGAGCAGTACTTC.

A note on this clonotype: The junction departs from germline at one end; a sequencing error may be responsible. The chain has TRBV11-2 and TRBJ2-3; tentatively, D is TRBD1 (5 bases). Germline CDR1 reads SGHAT; CDR2 reads FQNNGV. The CDR3 is 15 residues long. In nucleotides, the CDR3 is TGTGCCAGCAGCTTACAGGGAATTGACACAGATAGGCAGTATTTT. The encoded protein is CASSLQGIDTDRQYF.

Note on this clonotype: A much bigger clone sits one base away, suggesting this may be a read error. The chain combines TRBV10-3 with TRBJ1-1, with D uncertain. The germline gives CDR1 ENHRY, CDR2 SYGVKD. This CDR3 comprises 14 residues. DNA for the CDR3: TGTGCCATCAGTGATAAGGGAGGGAACACTGATGCTTTCTTT. Amino acid sequence: CAISDKGGNTDAFF.

Note on this clonotype: At one of its ends the junction is not consistent with the germline gene, which may arise from a read error. The rearrangement links TRBV12-3 or TRBV12-4 to TRBJ1-3, with D perhaps TRBD1 (6 bases). This CDR3 is 15 amino acids long. CDR3 DNA: TGTACCAGCAGTTTATTAGGGGGGCTTGGAAACACCATATATTTT. Its translation is CTSSLLGGLGNTIYF.

The chain couples TRBV7-9 to TRBJ2-3, with a weak D call TRBD2 (5 bases). Looked up from germline, CDR1 is SEHNR and CDR2 is FQNEAQ (reference sequence). The CDR3 sequence is 15 residues long. Trimming shortened V by 5 bases and J by 1 base, and 13 bases separated the two germline ends. As DNA, the CDR3 is TGTGCCAGCAGCCCGAGGGCCCACGGCACAGATACGCAGTATTTT. Translated, it gives CASSPRAHGTDTQYF.

As regards this clonotype: A junction boundary mismatches the germline segment, possibly from a read error. This chain connects TRBV29-1 to TRBJ2-7, with D unclear. The CDR3 has 14 amino acids. CDR1 and CDR2 (germline): SQVTM, ANQGSEA. The CDR3 bases are TGCAGCGTTGAACTCTTAGACCAACTCTCCGAGCGGTACTTC. This codes for CSVELLDQLSERYF.

This clonotype has a handful of counts. The junction shows a germline mismatch at one end, possibly a read error. V gene TRBV11-2 combines with J gene TRBJ2-5; D might be TRBD1 or TRBD2, each matching 5 bases. Germline V gene sequence: CDR1 SGHAT, CDR2 FQNNGV. The CDR3 has 13 amino acids. CDR3 nucleotides: TGCGCCAGCAGCCGGGACCAACATGAGACCCAGTACTTC. As protein: CASSRDQHETQYF.

This clonotype was observed at least ten times. V usage is TRBV5-5 and J usage is TRBJ2-5; TRBD2 matches at 9 bases. From germline, CDR1 is SGHKS and CDR2 YYEKEE (reference sequence). The length of the CDR3 is 15 residues. The V and J ends lost 6 bases and 5 bases, in that order; junction bases with no gene match: 11. This chain's CDR3 is CASNDLAGGVETQYF. DNA of the CDR3: TGTGCCAGCAACGATCTTGCGGGAGGGGTGGAGACCCAGTACTTC.

Points on this clonotype: A much bigger clone sits one base away, suggesting this may be a read error. V usage is TRBV5-5 and J usage is TRBJ2-1, with a weak D call TRBD2 (6 bases). This CDR3 spans 14 amino acids. V lost 1 base and J lost 8, with 13 bases in between. Germline V gene lookup returns CDR1 SGHKS and CDR2 YYEKEE (reference sequence). CDR3 in DNA: TGTGCCAGCAGCTTGTTAGGACTAACGTATGAGCAGTTCTTC. Translation: CASSLLGLTYEQFF.

With regard to this clonotype: A much larger clone differs from this one at a single base, so this may be a read error. The chain joins TRBV5-4 to TRBJ2-1; 9 bases line up with TRBD1. This CDR3 has 15 amino acids. From germline, CDR1 is SGHNT and CDR2 YYREEE (reference sequence). V trimming: 3 bases; J trimming: 6 bases; junction bases outside the gene matches: 7. The CDR3 protein is CASSWPGTGLNEQFF. In nucleotides, the CDR3 is TGTGCCAGCAGCTGGCCAGGGACAGGGCTCAATGAGCAGTTCTTC.

On this clonotype: This may be a read error: a much more frequent sequence differs by one nucleotide. The chain combines TRBV5-4 with TRBJ2-3; D not certain. The V end was cut by 3 bases, the J end by 2 bases, with 7 bases between. This CDR3 contains 13 residues. From germline, CDR1 is SGHNT and CDR2 YYREEE (reference sequence). CDR3 sequence reads: CASSSLNTDTQYF. CDR3 bases: TGTGCCAGCAGCTCCCTCAACACAGATACGCAGTATTTT.

About this clonotype: An end of the junction differs from the germline gene, which may be a read error. V usage is TRBV11-2 and J usage is TRBJ2-7, with D tentatively TRBD1 or TRBD2 (5 bases each). Germline V lookup: CDR1 SGHAT, CDR2 FQNNGV. The CDR3 consists of 15 residues. The CDR3 reads CASGLEVGVAYEQYF. CDR3 nucleotides: TGTGCCAGCGGCTTAGAGGTGGGGGTGGCGTACGAGCAGTACTTC. Together with reference TRBV11-2 and TRBJ2-7, the CDR3 gives the full variable domain: EAGVAQSPRYKIIEKRQSVAFWCNPISGHATLYWYQQILGQGPKLLIQFQNNGVVDDSQLPKDRFSAERLKGVDSTLKIQPAKLEDSAVYLCASGLEVGVAYEQYFGPGTRLTVT.

As to this clonotype: This could be a read error, since a much larger clone is one nucleotide away. The chain recombines TRBV12-3 or TRBV12-4 with TRBJ2-3; 10 bases map to TRBD2. The V segment lost 2 bases and the J segment 5 bases; nucleotides outside the gene matches: 4. The length of the CDR3 is 15 residues. The CDR3 region is CASSLLAGGIDTQYF. The CDR3 coding sequence is TGTGCCAGCAGTTTATTAGCGGGAGGAATAGATACGCAGTATTTT.

Comments on this clonotype: Because it lacks the conserved phenylalanine or tryptophan at the end, this CDR3 is likely a read error. This sequence joins TRBV11-2 and TRBJ2-5; 12 nucleotides agree with TRBD1. CDR1 is SGHAT, CDR2 FQNNGV, per germline. J gave up 7 bases and V 6 bases, and 9 bases lay outside the gene matches. The length of the CDR3 is 15 residues. In DNA form, the CDR3 reads TGTGCCAGCAGTTCGGGACAGGGGGCGTCCGGGACCCAGTACTTA. It encodes CASSSGQGASGTQYL.

Regarding this clonotype: The conserved phenylalanine or tryptophan normally closing the CDR3 is absent here, so this likely arose from a read error. The V call is TRBV5-1, the J call TRBJ2-1; D is ambiguous. Germline lookup yields CDR1 SGHRS and CDR2 YFSETQ. CDR3 length equals 13 residues. V was trimmed by 3 bases and J by 8 bases, leaving 12 bases between them. CDR3 sequence: CASSSGSGYEQFV. DNA of the CDR3: TGCGCCAGCAGCTCGGGCAGTGGTTATGAGCAGTTCGTC.

On this clonotype itself: One base away lies a much larger clone, so this may be a sequencing read error. The V gene is TRBV6-5, the J gene TRBJ2-7; 13 bases fit TRBD2. Per germline, CDR1 MNHEY and CDR2 SVGAGI. This CDR3 contains 16 residues. The CDR3 bases are TGTGTCAGCAGTTACCGGACTAGCGGGAGAGATTACGAGCAGTACTTC. Translation gives CVSSYRTSGRDYEQYF.

The sample holds one count of this clonotype. Being one base from a much bigger clone, this may be a read error. The genes are TRBV6-6 and TRBJ1-3; D is unresolved. Germline V gene lookup returns CDR1 MNHNY and CDR2 SVGAGI (reference sequence). The CDR3 spans 14 residues. V dropped 7 bases and J dropped 0 bases, with 10 bases sitting between them. As DNA, the CDR3 is TGTGCCAGCAATCAGGAGGACTCTGGAAACACCATATATTTT. It yields the protein CASNQEDSGNTIYF.

Points on this clonotype: Here the CDR3 omits its conserved ending phenylalanine or tryptophan, so a read error is the likely source. The chain employs TRBV11-2 and TRBJ2-3; perhaps TRBD2 as D (5 bases). The CDR3 is made up of 12 amino acids. V lost 7 bases to trimming and J lost 5 bases, with 10 bases between them. The germline CDR1 and CDR2 sequences are SGHAT and FQNNGV. The CDR3: CASIDAGDTQYY. The DNA of the CDR3 is TGTGCCAGCATCGACGCGGGAGATACGCAGTATTAT.

This clonotype has only a few counts. Being one base from a much bigger clone, this may be a read error. This chain connects TRBV4-2 to TRBJ2-1, with 7 bases matching TRBD1. In germline, CDR1 is LGHNA, CDR2 YNFKEQ. The CDR3 contains 15 residues. CDR3 coding DNA: TGCGCCAGCAGCCAGTGGACAGGAGGAAACAATGAGAAGTTCTTC. Amino acid sequence: CASSQWTGGNNEKFF.

This clonotype was picked up a small number of times. The CDR3 loop reads CASSKGGPHGGQETQYF. CDR3 DNA sequence: TGTGCCAGTAGTAAAGGAGGACCGCACGGGGGGCAAGAGACCCAGTACTTC. V gene TRBV19 combines with J gene TRBJ2-5; TRBD2 aligns across 7 bases. J gave up 2 bases and V 4 bases, and 13 bases lay outside the gene matches. The CDR3 is 17 residues long. Germline lookup yields CDR1 LNHDA and CDR2 SQIVND (reference sequence). The variable domain in full, completed from reference TRBV19 and TRBJ2-5, reads DGGITQSPKYLFRKEGQNVTLSCEQNLNHDAMYWYRQDPGQGLRLIYYSQIVNDFQKGDIAEGYSVSREKKESFPLTVTSAQKNPTAFYLCASSKGGPHGGQETQYFGPGTRLLVL.

About this clonotype: This sequence may be a read error, since a much larger clone differs from it by one base. This sequence joins TRBV12-3 or TRBV12-4 and TRBJ1-3; D call uncertain. V gave up 6 bases and J gave up 4 bases, with 13 bases separating them. The length of the CDR3 is 14 residues. The CDR3 protein is CASSSSARGNTIYF. The CDR3 region has the DNA TGTGCCAGCAGCTCCTCGGCAAGGGGAAACACCATATATTTT.

This clonotype has just a few counts. This rearrangement joins TRBV7-9 to TRBJ2-2; weak D call: TRBD1 (5 bases). The CDR3 consists of 16 residues. Germline-derived CDR1 and CDR2 are SEHNR and FQNEAQ (reference sequence). The ends were cut back, 4 bases at V and 0 bases at J, with 12 bases in the middle. The CDR3 DNA follows: TGTGCCAGCAGCTCAGCTGGACATACGAACACCGGGGAGCTGTTTTTT. It is translated as CASSSAGHTNTGELFF.

Note on this clonotype: The CDR3 does not end in the conserved phenylalanine or tryptophan, so this is likely a read error. The DNA is left out, because the CDR3 cannot be placed on it with certainty; the CDR3 is given as TCRdb lists it. The rearrangement joins TRBV11-2 to TRBJ2-1; no check of the table's D call, TRBD2, against the DNA was made. The CDR3 numbers 15 amino acids, ends counted. Germline CDR1 reads SGHAT; CDR2 reads FQNNGV. The CDR3 here is CASSSSNFIAGGRFL.

The chain uses TRBV6-2 or TRBV6-3 and TRBJ2-2; 7 nucleotides match TRBD2. Trimming at V came to 6 bases and at J to 4 bases, leaving 17 bases not matched to a gene. The CDR3 contains 18 residues. Looked up from germline, CDR1 is MNHEY and CDR2 is SVGEGT. The CDR3 reads CASRAGFHRHLSTGELFF. The CDR3 nucleotides are TGTGCCAGCAGAGCGGGGTTCCATAGGCATTTGTCCACCGGGGAGCTGTTTTTT.

V is TRBV6-6 and J is TRBJ1-2, with D tentatively TRBD1 (6 bases). CDR3 length: 15 amino acids. V was clipped by 4 bases and J by 6 bases, with 18 bases between them. Per the germline V gene, CDR1 is MNHNY and CDR2 is SVGAGI (reference sequence). CDR3 residues: CASSSRDKWWDGYTF. CDR3 DNA sequence: TGTGCCAGCAGTTCCCGGGACAAATGGTGGGATGGCTACACCTTC.

The J gene is TRBJ2-2, the V gene TRBV11-2; D may match TRBD1 or TRBD2 (6 bases each). The germline gives CDR1 SGHAT, CDR2 FQNNGV. The CDR3 spans 15 residues. Trimming shortened V by 6 bases and J by 8 bases, and 19 bases separated the two germline ends. The CDR3 loop reads CASSLMGGLLGELFF. The CDR3 DNA reads TGTGCCAGCAGTCTGATGGGGGGCCTATTAGGGGAGCTGTTTTTT.

The sample holds a few counts of this clonotype. The chain joins TRBV5-1 to TRBJ2-1; a possible D gene is TRBD1 (6 bases). Germline CDR1 reads SGHRS; CDR2 reads YFSETQ. V dropped 4 bases and J dropped 1 base, with 12 bases sitting between them. The CDR3 totals 15 residues. The CDR3 bases are TGCGCCAGCAGCCCACAGGGAGATTCCTACAATGAGCAGTTCTTC. Translating it yields CASSPQGDSYNEQFF.

The CDR3 reads CASSLVGNYGYTF. In nucleotides, the CDR3 is TGTGCCAGCAGCTTGGTGGGGAACTATGGCTACACCTTC. The chain joins TRBV5-5 to TRBJ1-2; D not resolved. This CDR3 has 13 amino acids. Germline-derived CDR1 and CDR2 are SGHKS and YYEKEE (reference sequence). V was cut by 0 bases and J by 2 bases, with 5 bases left in between.